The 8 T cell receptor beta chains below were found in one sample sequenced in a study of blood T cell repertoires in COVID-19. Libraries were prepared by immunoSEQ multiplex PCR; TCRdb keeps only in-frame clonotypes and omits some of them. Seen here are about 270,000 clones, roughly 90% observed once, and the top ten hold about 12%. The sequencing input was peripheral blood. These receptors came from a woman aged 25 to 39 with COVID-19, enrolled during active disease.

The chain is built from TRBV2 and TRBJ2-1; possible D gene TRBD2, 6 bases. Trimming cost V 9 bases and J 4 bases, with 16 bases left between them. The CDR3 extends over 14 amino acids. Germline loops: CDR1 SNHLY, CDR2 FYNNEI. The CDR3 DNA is TGTGCCAGACGAACCGGGGGACCGTACAATGAGCAGTTCTTC. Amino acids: CARRTGGPYNEQFF.

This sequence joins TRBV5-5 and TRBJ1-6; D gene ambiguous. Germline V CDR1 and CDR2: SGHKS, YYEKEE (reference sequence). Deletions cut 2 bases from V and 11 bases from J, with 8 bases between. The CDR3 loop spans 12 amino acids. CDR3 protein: CASSLSGPPLHF. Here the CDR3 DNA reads TGTGCCAGCAGCTTAAGTGGCCCACCCCTCCACTTT.

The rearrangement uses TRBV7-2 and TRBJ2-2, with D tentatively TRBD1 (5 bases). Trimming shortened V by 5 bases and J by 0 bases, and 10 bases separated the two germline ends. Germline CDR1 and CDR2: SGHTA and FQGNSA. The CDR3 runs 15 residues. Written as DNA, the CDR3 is TGTGCCAGCAGCGGACAAAGATCGAACACCGGGGAGCTGTTTTTT. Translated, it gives CASSGQRSNTGELFF.

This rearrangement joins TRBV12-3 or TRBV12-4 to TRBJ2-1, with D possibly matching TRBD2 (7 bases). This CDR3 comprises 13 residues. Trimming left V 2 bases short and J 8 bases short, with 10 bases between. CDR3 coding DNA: TGTGCCAGCAGTTTATCCGGGGGGCATGAGCAGTTCTTC. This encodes CASSLSGGHEQFF.

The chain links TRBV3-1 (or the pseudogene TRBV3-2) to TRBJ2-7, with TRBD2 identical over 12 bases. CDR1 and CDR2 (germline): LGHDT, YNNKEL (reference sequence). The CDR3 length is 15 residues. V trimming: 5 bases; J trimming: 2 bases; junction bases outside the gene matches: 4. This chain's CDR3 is CASSLTSGGTYEQYF. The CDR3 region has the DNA TGTGCCAGCAGCTTGACTAGCGGGGGAACCTACGAGCAGTACTTC.

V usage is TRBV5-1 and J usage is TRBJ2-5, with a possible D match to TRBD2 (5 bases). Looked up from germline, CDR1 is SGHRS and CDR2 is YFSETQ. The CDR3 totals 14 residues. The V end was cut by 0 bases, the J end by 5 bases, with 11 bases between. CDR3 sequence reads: CASSLASGVETQYF. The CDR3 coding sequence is TGCGCCAGCAGCTTGGCCAGCGGTGTGGAGACCCAGTACTTC.

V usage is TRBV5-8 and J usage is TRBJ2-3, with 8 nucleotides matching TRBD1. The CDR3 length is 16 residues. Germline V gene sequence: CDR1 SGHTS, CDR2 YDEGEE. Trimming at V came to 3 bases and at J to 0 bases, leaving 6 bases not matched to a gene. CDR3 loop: CASSYGTGLSTDTQYF. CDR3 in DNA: TGTGCCAGCAGCTACGGGACAGGTTTGAGCACAGATACGCAGTATTTT.

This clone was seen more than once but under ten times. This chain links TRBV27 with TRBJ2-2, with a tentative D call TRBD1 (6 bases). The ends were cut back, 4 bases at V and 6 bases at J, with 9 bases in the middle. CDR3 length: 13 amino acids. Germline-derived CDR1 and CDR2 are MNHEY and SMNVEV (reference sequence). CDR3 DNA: TGTGCCAGCAGTTCAGGGGCGGCCGGGGAGCTGTTTTTT. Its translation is CASSSGAAGELFF.